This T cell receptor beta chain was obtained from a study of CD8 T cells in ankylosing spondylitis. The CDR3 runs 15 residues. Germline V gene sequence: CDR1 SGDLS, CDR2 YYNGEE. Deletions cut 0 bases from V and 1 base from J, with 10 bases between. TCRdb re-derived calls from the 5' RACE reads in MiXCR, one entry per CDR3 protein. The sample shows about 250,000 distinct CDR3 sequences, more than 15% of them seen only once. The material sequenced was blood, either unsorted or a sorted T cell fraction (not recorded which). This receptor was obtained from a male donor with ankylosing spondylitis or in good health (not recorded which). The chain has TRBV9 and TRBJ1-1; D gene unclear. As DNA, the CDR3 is TGTGCCAGCAGCGTAGTTGCGGTGGAGAACACTGAAGCTTTCTTT. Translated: CASSVVAVENTEAFF.